These 14 T cell receptor beta chains originate from one sample sequenced in a study of shared clonotypes between healthy human individuals. Some clones are missing from TCRdb's copy, which holds only in-frame ones; the method was immunoSEQ multiplex PCR. Among about 2.1 million clones, roughly 91% were seen once, and the ten largest hold more than 1.5%. Naive CD8 populations comprised CD45RO-negative cells positively selected for CCR7, excluding terminally differentiated effector memory CD45RA+ cells. Sequences were obtained from naive CD8+ T cells from PBMCs. These receptors were taken from a young man in good health. Some clones in this sample may be carry-over from other donors' samples.

About this clone itself: The sample carries other DNA sequences with the same CDR3. The CDR3 loop is CASSLGLAGVYEQYF. The DNA for the CDR3 is TGTGCCAGCAGTTTGGGACTAGCGGGAGTCTACGAGCAGTACTTC. The chain recombines TRBV28 with TRBJ2-7; 14 bases map to TRBD2. The junction had 1 base not matched to a gene; V was cut back by 3 bases and J by 3 bases. The CDR3 loop spans 15 amino acids. From germline, CDR1 is MDHEN and CDR2 SYDVKM.

The V call is TRBV2, the J call TRBJ2-4, with 9 positions matching TRBD1. V shed 5 bases and J 6 bases; nucleotides not matched to a gene: 14. The CDR3 extends over 17 amino acids. Germline CDR1 reads SNHLY; CDR2 reads FYNNEI. The CDR3 spells CASSPRDPGQGGNIQYF. For the CDR3, the DNA is TGTGCCAGCAGTCCAAGGGATCCGGGACAGGGAGGAAACATTCAGTACTTC.

The chain recombines TRBV11-2 with TRBJ2-7; D ambiguous. Per the germline V gene, CDR1 is SGHAT and CDR2 is FQNNGV. The CDR3 is 14 residues long. V gave up 4 bases and J gave up 2 bases, with 12 bases separating them. CDR3 in amino acids: CASSYHGPTYEQYF. The CDR3 bases are TGTGCCAGCAGCTACCATGGACCAACCTACGAGCAGTACTTC.

This sequence joins TRBV7-9 and TRBJ2-5; D is undetermined. V was shortened by 7 bases and J by 3 bases, with 15 bases between the two germline ends. The CDR3 contains 14 residues. The germline gives CDR1 SEHNR, CDR2 FQNEAQ (reference sequence). CDR3 sequence reads: CASNWGAPKETQYF. DNA for the CDR3: TGTGCCAGCAACTGGGGTGCCCCCAAAGAGACCCAGTACTTC.

J is TRBJ2-3 and V is TRBV7-9; unclear D gene. The CDR3 length is 14 residues. V was shortened by 0 bases and J by 5 bases, with 9 bases between the two germline ends. The germline gives CDR1 SEHNR, CDR2 FQNEAQ (reference sequence). CDR3 nucleotides: TGTGCCAGCAGCTTAGCAAGCCCCCTAGATACGCAGTATTTT. It is translated as CASSLASPLDTQYF.

On this clone itself: The same CDR3 also results from other DNA sequences found in this sample. The rearrangement links TRBV27 to TRBJ1-5, with a possible D match to TRBD1 (5 bases). This CDR3 comprises 12 residues. The V end was cut by 3 bases, the J end by 6 bases, with 6 bases between. In germline, CDR1 is MNHEY, CDR2 SMNVEV (reference sequence). The CDR3 sequence: CASSFQGQPQHF. The DNA for the CDR3 is TGTGCCAGCAGTTTTCAGGGTCAGCCCCAGCATTTT.

Only a few counts were recorded for this clone. In the same sample, other DNA sequences code for this CDR3. The chain recombines TRBV9 with TRBJ1-1; TRBD1 aligns across 9 bases. V was clipped by 2 bases and J by 4 bases; unmatched bases: 3. The germline gives CDR1 SGDLS, CDR2 YYNGEE. The CDR3 covers 14 residues. DNA of the CDR3: TGTGCCAGCAGCGTTGGACAGGGGCCCACTGAAGCTTTCTTT. Its protein product is CASSVGQGPTEAFF.

The rearrangement uses TRBV7-6 and TRBJ2-5, with D hard to call. V dropped 1 base and J dropped 4 bases, with 13 bases sitting between them. The CDR3 runs 15 residues. The germline V gene encodes CDR1 SGHVS and CDR2 FNYEAQ. The DNA for the CDR3 is TGTGCCAGCAGCTTAGTGTACAGACTCGGAGAGACCCAGTACTTC. It translates to CASSLVYRLGETQYF.

This chain uses TRBV7-9 with TRBJ1-1; tentative D call: TRBD1 (5 bases). CDR1 and CDR2 from the germline V gene are SEHNR and FQNEAQ (reference sequence). V lost 5 bases to trimming and J lost 3 bases, with 13 bases between them. This CDR3 spans 14 amino acids. CDR3 DNA sequence: TGTGCCAGCAGCCCCCCAATAGGGGACACTGAAGCTTTCTTT. Translation gives CASSPPIGDTEAFF.

The chain uses TRBV4-1 and TRBJ2-3, with D perhaps TRBD1 or TRBD2 (5 bases each). This CDR3 has 15 amino acids. Germline V CDR1 and CDR2: MGHRA, YSYEKL. Trimming left V 2 bases short and J 4 bases short, with 13 bases between. CDR3 loop: CASSQRVGTADTQYF. CDR3 coding DNA: TGCGCCAGCAGCCAAAGAGTCGGGACGGCAGATACGCAGTATTTT.

This clone came up once. The chain has TRBV7-2 and TRBJ2-2, with D possibly being TRBD1 (6 bases). V lost 5 bases and J 2 bases, leaving 15 bases between the germline ends. CDR3 length: 16 amino acids. Germline lookup yields CDR1 SGHTA and CDR2 FQGNSA. In nucleotides, the CDR3 is TGTGCCAGCAGCCCCTCGACAGGAACCAACACCGGGGAGCTGTTTTTT. This codes for CASSPSTGTNTGELFF.

The chain carries TRBV4-3 and TRBJ2-1; TRBD2 matches at 13 bases. The V gene's germline CDR1 is LGHNA and CDR2 YSLEER. The CDR3 has 17 amino acids. Trimming removed 0 bases from V and 6 bases from J; junction bases left unmatched: 5. The CDR3 protein is CASSQDLGTSGINEQFF. The CDR3 nucleotides read TGCGCCAGCAGCCAAGATCTCGGGACTAGCGGGATCAATGAGCAGTTCTTC.

The chain is built from TRBV28 and TRBJ2-7, with 8 bases lining up with TRBD1. CDR1 is MDHEN and CDR2 is SYDVKM in the germline V gene. The CDR3 has 16 amino acids. J gave up 3 bases and V 3 bases, and 10 bases lay outside the gene matches. In nucleotides, the CDR3 is TGTGCCAGCAGTTTCGATAGGACAGGGCAAAGCTACGAGCAGTACTTC. Its translation: CASSFDRTGQSYEQYF.

The V call is TRBV2, the J call TRBJ1-1; no reliable D call. The CDR3 runs 10 residues. V dropped 5 bases and J dropped 11 bases, with 9 bases sitting between them. In germline, CDR1 is SNHLY, CDR2 FYNNEI. The CDR3 bases are TGTGCCAGCAGTTCGGCCGAGGCTTTCTTT. Its protein product is CASSSAEAFF.